This T cell receptor beta chain was documented in a study of T cell changes during pregnancy in multiple sclerosis. Germline CDR1 reads SGHNT; CDR2 reads YYREEE (reference sequence). The CDR3 spans 15 residues. The V and J ends lost 3 bases and 6 bases respectively, with 16 bases between them. Assay used: immunoSEQ multiplex PCR; TCRdb lists only in-frame clones, some missing. Of 35,000 to 55,000 clones listed, around 90% are singletons. The V and J genes are TRBV5-4 and TRBJ2-1; tentative D call: TRBD2 (6 bases). The sample was peripheral blood, taken in the second trimester of pregnancy. The receptor comes from a female donor in good health, enrolled as a control in a pregnancy study. The CDR3 is CASSSRGDSGNEQFF. Written as DNA, the CDR3 is TGTGCCAGCAGCTCCCGCGGGGATTCCGGCAATGAGCAGTTCTTC.